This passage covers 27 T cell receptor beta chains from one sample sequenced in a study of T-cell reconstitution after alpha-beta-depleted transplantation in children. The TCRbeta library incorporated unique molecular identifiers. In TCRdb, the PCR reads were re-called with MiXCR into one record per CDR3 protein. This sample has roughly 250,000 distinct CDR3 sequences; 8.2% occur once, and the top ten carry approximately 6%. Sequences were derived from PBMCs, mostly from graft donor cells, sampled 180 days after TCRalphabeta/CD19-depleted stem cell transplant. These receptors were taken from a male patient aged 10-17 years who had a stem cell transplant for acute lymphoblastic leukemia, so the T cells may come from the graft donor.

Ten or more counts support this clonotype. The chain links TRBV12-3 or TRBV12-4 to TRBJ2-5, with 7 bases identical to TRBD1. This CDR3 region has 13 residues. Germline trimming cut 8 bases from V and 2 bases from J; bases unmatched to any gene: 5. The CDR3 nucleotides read TGTGCCAGCGGGACAGACACTCAAGAGACCCAGTACTTC. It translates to CASGTDTQETQYF.

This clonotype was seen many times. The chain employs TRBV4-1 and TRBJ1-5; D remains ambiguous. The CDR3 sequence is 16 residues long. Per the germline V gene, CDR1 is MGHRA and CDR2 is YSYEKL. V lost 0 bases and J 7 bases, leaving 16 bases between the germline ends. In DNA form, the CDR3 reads TGCGCCAGCAGCCAAGATCGAGACCCTATGGGACAGCCCCAGCATTTT. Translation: CASSQDRDPMGQPQHF.

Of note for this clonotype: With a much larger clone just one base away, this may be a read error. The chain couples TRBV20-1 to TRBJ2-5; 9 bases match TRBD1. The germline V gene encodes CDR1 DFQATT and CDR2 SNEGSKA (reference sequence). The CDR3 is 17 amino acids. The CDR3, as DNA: TGCTGTGCTAGAAGGACAGGGGTATCTCTAGGGCAAGAGACCCAGTACTTC. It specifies CCARRTGVSLGQETQYF.

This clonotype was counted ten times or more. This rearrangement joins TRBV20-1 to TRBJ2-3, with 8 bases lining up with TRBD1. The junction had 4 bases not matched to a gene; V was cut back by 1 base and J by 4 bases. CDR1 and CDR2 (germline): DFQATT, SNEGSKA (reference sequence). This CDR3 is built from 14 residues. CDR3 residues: CSARGTGRADTQYF. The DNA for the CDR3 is TGCAGTGCTAGAGGGACAGGGCGCGCAGATACGCAGTATTTT.

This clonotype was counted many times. The CDR3: CASKGFDSGYGYTF. CDR3 coding DNA: TGTGCCAGCAAGGGCTTCGATAGCGGCTATGGCTACACCTTC. The chain employs TRBV6-5 and TRBJ1-2; D remains ambiguous. In germline, CDR1 is MNHEY, CDR2 SVGAGI. The CDR3 runs to 14 residues. V lost 7 bases, J lost 4 bases, and 16 bases lay in between.

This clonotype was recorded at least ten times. This CDR3 reads CASSSTGARQPQHF. CDR3 DNA sequence: TGTGCCAGCAGTTCGACAGGGGCGCGGCAGCCCCAGCATTTT. V gene TRBV12-3 or TRBV12-4 combines with J gene TRBJ1-5; 8 nucleotides match TRBD1. This CDR3 contains 14 residues. Unmatched junction bases numbered 6, after V lost 4 bases and J lost 7 bases.

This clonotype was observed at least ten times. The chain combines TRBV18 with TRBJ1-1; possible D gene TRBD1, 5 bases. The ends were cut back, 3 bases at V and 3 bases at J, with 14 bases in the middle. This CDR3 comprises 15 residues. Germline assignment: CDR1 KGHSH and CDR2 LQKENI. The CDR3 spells CASSPFLGTDTEAFF. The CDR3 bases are TGTGCCAGCTCACCTTTTTTAGGGACTGACACTGAAGCTTTCTTT.

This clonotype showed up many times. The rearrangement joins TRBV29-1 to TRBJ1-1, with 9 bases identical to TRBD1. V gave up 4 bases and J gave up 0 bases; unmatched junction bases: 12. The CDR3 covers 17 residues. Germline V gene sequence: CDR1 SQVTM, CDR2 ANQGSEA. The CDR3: CSVVTRDRELMNTEAFF. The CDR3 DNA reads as TGCAGCGTTGTAACTCGGGACAGGGAGCTAATGAACACTGAAGCTTTCTTT.

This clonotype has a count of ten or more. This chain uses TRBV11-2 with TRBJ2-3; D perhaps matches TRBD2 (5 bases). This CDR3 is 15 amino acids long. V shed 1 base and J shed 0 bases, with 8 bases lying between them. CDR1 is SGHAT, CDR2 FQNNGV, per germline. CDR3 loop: CASSLGRTSTDTQYF. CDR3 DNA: TGTGCCAGCAGCTTAGGACGGACTAGCACAGATACGCAGTATTTT.

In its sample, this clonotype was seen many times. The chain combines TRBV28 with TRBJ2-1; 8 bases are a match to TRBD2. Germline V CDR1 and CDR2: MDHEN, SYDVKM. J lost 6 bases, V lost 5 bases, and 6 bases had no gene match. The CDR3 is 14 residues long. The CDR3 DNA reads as TGTGCCAGCAGTCCGGGGGGGGGCTCCAATGAGCAGTTCTTC. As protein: CASSPGGGSNEQFF.

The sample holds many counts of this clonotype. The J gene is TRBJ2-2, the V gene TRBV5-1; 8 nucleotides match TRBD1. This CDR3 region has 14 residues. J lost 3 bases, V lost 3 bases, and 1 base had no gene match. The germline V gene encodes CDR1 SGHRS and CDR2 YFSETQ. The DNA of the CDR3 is TGCGCCAGCAGCTCGACAGGGGACACCGGGGAGCTGTTTTTT. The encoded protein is CASSSTGDTGELFF.

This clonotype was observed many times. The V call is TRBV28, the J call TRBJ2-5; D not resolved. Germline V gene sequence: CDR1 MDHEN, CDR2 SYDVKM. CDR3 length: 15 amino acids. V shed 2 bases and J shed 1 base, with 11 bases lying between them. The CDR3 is CASSLASWAQETQYF. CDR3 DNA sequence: TGTGCCAGCAGTTTAGCATCCTGGGCCCAAGAGACCCAGTACTTC.

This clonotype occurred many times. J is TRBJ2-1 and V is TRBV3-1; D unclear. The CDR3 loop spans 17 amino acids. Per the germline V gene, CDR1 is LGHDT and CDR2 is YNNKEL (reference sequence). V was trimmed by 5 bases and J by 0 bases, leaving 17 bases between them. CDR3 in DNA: TGTGCCAGCAGCTCAAAGGACCCTCGGAGCTCCTACAATGAGCAGTTCTTC. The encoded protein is CASSSKDPRSSYNEQFF.

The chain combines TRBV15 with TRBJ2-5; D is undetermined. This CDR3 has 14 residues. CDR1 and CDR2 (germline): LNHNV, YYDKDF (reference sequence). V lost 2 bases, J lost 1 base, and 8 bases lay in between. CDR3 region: CATSRNWGQETQYF. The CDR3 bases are TGTGCCACCAGCAGAAATTGGGGCCAAGAGACCCAGTACTTC. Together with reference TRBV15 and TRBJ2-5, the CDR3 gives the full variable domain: DAMVIQNPRYQVTQFGKPVTLSCSQTLNHNVMYWYQQKSSQAPKLLFHYYDKDFNNEADTPDNFQSRRPNTSFCFLDIRSPGLGDTAMYLCATSRNWGQETQYFGPGTRLLVL.

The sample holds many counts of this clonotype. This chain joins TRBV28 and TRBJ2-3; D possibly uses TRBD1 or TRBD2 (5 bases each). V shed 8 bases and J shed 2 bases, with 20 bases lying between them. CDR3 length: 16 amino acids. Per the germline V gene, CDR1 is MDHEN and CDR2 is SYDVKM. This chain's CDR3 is CASHDPGRRPTDTQYF. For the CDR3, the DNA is TGTGCCAGCCACGACCCGGGACGGAGACCCACAGATACGCAGTATTTT. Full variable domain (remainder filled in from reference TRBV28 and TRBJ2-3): DVKVTQSSRYLVKRTGEKVFLECVQDMDHENMFWYRQDPGLGLRLIYFSYDVKMKEKGDIPEGYSVSREKKERFSLILESASTNQTSMYLCASHDPGRRPTDTQYFGPGTRLTVL.

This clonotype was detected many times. This CDR3 is CASSLDSFGTQYF. The CDR3 DNA sequence: TGTGCCAGCAGCCTCGACAGTTTCGGGACCCAGTACTTC. The rearrangement joins TRBV12-3 or TRBV12-4 to TRBJ2-5, with D perhaps matching TRBD1 (5 bases). The V end lost 6 bases, the J end lost 7 bases, and 15 bases lay between the germline ends. This CDR3 comprises 13 residues.

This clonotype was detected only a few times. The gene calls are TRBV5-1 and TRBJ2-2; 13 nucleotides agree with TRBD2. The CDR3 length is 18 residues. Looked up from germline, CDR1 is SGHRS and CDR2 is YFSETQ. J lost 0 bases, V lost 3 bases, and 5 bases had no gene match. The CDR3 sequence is CASSSGLAGATNTGELFF. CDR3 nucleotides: TGCGCCAGCAGCTCTGGACTAGCGGGAGCTACGAACACCGGGGAGCTGTTTTTT.

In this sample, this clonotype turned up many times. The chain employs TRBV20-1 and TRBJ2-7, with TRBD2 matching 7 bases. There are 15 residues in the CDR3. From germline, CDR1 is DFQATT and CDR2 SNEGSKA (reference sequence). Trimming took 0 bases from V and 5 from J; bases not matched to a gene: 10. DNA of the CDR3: TGCAGTGCTAGAGATCTAACGGGAGGAATCCACGAGCAGTACTTC. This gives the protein CSARDLTGGIHEQYF.

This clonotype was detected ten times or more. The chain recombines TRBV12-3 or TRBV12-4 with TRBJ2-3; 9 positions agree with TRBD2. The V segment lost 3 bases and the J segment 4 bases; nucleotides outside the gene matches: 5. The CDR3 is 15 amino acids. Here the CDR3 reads CASSFGGRAPDTQYF. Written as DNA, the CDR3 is TGTGCCAGCAGTTTCGGCGGGAGGGCCCCAGATACGCAGTATTTT.

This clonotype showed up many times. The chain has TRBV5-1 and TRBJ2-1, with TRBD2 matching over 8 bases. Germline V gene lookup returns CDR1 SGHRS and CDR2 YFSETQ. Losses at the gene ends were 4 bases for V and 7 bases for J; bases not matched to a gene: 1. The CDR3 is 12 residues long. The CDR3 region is CASSRGGNEQFF. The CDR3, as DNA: TGCGCCAGCAGCCGGGGGGGGAATGAGCAGTTCTTC.

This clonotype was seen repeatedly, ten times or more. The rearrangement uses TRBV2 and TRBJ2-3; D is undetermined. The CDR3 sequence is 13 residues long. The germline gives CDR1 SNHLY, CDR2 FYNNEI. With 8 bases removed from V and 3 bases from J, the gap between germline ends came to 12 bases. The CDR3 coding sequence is TGTGCCAGCGGTCAGCTCCGAACAGATACGCAGTATTTT. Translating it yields CASGQLRTDTQYF.

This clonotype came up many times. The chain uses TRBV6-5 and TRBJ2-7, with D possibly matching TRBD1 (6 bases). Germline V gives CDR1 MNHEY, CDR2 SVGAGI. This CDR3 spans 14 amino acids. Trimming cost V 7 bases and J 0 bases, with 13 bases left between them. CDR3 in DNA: TGTGCCAGCACCCTCGAAGGGGGCTCCTACGAGCAGTACTTC. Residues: CASTLEGGSYEQYF.

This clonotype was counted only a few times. CDR3 sequence (DNA): TGTGCCATCTCAGGGGGGCAGGCCCGCTCCTACAATGAGCAGTTCTTC. Its protein is CAISGGQARSYNEQFF. The chain couples TRBV10-3 to TRBJ2-1; D possibly corresponds to TRBD1 (7 bases). CDR3 length: 16 amino acids. V lost 8 bases to trimming and J lost 0 bases, with 17 bases between them. Germline CDR1 ENHRY, CDR2 SYGVKD.

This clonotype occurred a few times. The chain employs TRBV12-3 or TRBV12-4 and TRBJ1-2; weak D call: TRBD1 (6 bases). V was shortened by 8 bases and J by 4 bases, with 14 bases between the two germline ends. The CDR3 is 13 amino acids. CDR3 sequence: CASGQDRTYGYTF. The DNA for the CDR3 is TGTGCCAGCGGACAAGACAGGACCTATGGCTACACCTTC.

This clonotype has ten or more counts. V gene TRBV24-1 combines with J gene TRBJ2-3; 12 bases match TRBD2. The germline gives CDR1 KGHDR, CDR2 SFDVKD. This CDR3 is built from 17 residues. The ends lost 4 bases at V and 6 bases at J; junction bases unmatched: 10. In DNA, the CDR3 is TGTGCCACCAGTGAACACGGACTAGCGGGAATGCTGGATACGCAGTATTTT. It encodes CATSEHGLAGMLDTQYF.

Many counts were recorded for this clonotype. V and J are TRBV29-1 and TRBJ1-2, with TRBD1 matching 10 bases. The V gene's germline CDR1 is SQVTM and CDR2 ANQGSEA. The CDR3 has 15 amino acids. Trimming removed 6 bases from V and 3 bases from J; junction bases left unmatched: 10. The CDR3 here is CSVRDRGFLDYGYTF. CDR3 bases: TGCAGCGTCCGGGACAGGGGATTTTTGGACTATGGCTACACCTTC.

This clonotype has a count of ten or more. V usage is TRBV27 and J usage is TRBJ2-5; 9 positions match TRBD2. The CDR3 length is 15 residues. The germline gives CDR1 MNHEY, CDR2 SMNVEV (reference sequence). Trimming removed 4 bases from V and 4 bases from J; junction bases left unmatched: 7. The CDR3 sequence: CASSYAGGPGETQYF. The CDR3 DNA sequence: TGTGCCAGCAGTTACGCGGGGGGGCCTGGAGAGACCCAGTACTTC.